These 22 T cell receptor beta chains originate from one sample sequenced in a study of T-cell reconstitution after alpha-beta-depleted transplantation in children (dated by TCRdb to between 2015 and 2016). Libraries came from PCR. The instrument was an Illumina HiSeq 2500. TCR libraries were prepared with molecular barcoding, using unique molecular identifiers to normalize TCRbeta repertoire quantification. TCRdb passed the public sequencing reads through fastp at Q25 and MiXCR, retaining productive beta sequences. Rows are combined by CDR3 protein, so each entry shows the most common genes and DNA. The sample table lists about 980,000 distinct CDR3 sequences, about 29% of them with a count of one. 25% to 35% of the sample belongs to the ten largest clones. The treatment or condition label corresponds to: allogeneic hematopoietic cell transplantation with graft depleted of TCRalphabeta T cells and CD19 B cells.

The source material was PBMCs, mostly from graft donor cells, sampled 360 days after TCRalphabeta/CD19-depleted stem cell transplant. All receptors come from a boy in the first two years of life who had a stem cell transplant for SCID, so the T cells may come from the graft donor.

V is TRBV28 and J is TRBJ2-1; 7 positions match TRBD2. V was pared by 2 bases and J by 5 bases, with 6 bases of the junction left unmatched. The CDR3 is made up of 15 amino acids. In germline, CDR1 is MDHEN, CDR2 SYDVKM. The CDR3 sequence: CASSLGLAAHNEQFF. CDR3 nucleotide sequence: TGTGCCAGCAGTTTAGGGCTAGCGGCCCACAATGAGCAGTTCTTC.

This clonotype was picked up a small number of times. The gene calls are TRBV5-1 and TRBJ2-3, with a tentative D call TRBD1 (6 bases). The germline CDR1 and CDR2 sequences are SGHRS and YFSETQ. The germline V and J ends were trimmed by 3 bases and 6 bases, with 14 bases remaining between them. This CDR3 is built from 14 residues. DNA of the CDR3: TGCGCCAGCAGCTGGGGGCAGGGGTCGGATACGCAGTATTTT. Residues: CASSWGQGSDTQYF.

V gene TRBV4-2 combines with J gene TRBJ1-1; D is ambiguous. Trimming shortened V by 4 bases and J by 0 bases, and 18 bases separated the two germline ends. This CDR3 comprises 17 residues. Germline CDR1 reads LGHNA; CDR2 reads YNFKEQ. This CDR3 reads CASSPGLPLGMNTEAFF. CDR3 coding DNA: TGTGCCAGCAGCCCCGGGCTCCCCCTCGGGATGAACACTGAAGCTTTCTTT.

This chain links TRBV7-3 with TRBJ2-5; perhaps TRBD2 as D (6 bases). Per germline, CDR1 SGHTA and CDR2 FQGTGA. V dropped 9 bases and J dropped 4 bases, with 15 bases sitting between them. The CDR3 totals 13 residues. The CDR3 sequence: CASGRGTGETQYF. CDR3 nucleotides: TGTGCCAGTGGGCGGGGAACTGGAGAGACCCAGTACTTC.

This chain connects TRBV25-1 to TRBJ2-7, with a possible D match to TRBD1 (5 bases). Trimming removed 8 bases from V and 0 bases from J, with 14 bases in between. This CDR3 has 14 residues. The germline V gene has CDR1 MGHDK and CDR2 SYGVNS. This CDR3 reads CASGRQSPSYEQYF. As DNA, the CDR3 is TGTGCCAGCGGCCGACAGTCCCCCTCCTACGAGCAGTACTTC.

This clonotype was seen at least ten times. This sequence joins TRBV7-3 and TRBJ2-7, with 8 nucleotides matching TRBD2. The CDR3 is 13 amino acids. Germline loops: CDR1 SGHTA, CDR2 FQGTGA. With 6 bases clipped from V and 5 bases from J, the junction kept 6 bases outside the gene matches. The CDR3 DNA sequence: TGTGCCAGCAGTCCGGGACTAGGTAACGAGCAGTACTTC. Translation gives CASSPGLGNEQYF.

The V gene is TRBV5-1, the J gene TRBJ1-1; maybe TRBD1 (6 bases). Germline V gene sequence: CDR1 SGHRS, CDR2 YFSETQ. The CDR3 totals 17 residues. V lost 0 bases and J lost 1, with 16 bases in between. This CDR3 is CASSLVVQGSPNTEAFF. As DNA, the CDR3 is TGCGCCAGCAGCTTGGTGGTCCAGGGGTCCCCGAACACTGAAGCTTTCTTT.

The chain carries TRBV30 and TRBJ2-6, with D unclear. CDR3 length: 17 amino acids. V lost 2 bases and J lost 2, with 16 bases in between. Germline assignment: CDR1 GTSNPN and CDR2 SVGIG (reference sequence). CDR3 amino acids: CAWSPPPYWAGANVLTF. The CDR3 nucleotides read TGTGCCTGGAGTCCGCCCCCGTATTGGGCTGGGGCCAACGTCCTGACTTTC.

The rearrangement joins TRBV6-1 to TRBJ1-1; D remains ambiguous. Trimming took 4 bases from V and 3 from J, leaving 6 bases between them. Germline V gene data show CDR1 as MNHNS and CDR2 as SASEGT. The CDR3 runs to 12 residues. The CDR3 region is CASSVLDTEAFF. As DNA, the CDR3 is TGTGCCAGCAGTGTTTTGGACACTGAAGCTTTCTTT.

This clonotype was detected a few times. The rearrangement uses TRBV12-3 or TRBV12-4 and TRBJ2-2, with 10 nucleotides matching TRBD2. The V segment lost 6 bases and the J segment 1 base; nucleotides outside the gene matches: 5. The CDR3 totals 16 residues. DNA for the CDR3: TGTGCCAGCAGCCGCGGACTAGCGGTGAACACCGGGGAGCTGTTTTTT. Translating it yields CASSRGLAVNTGELFF.

The table lists this clonotype with a few counts. The V call is TRBV5-1, the J call TRBJ2-3; D gene ambiguous. Germline CDR1 is SGHRS and CDR2 is YFSETQ. The CDR3 covers 13 residues. V was pared by 0 bases and J by 6 bases, with 8 bases between. CDR3 coding DNA: TGCGCCAGCAGCTTGGACTACTTGGATACGCAGTATTTT. This codes for CASSLDYLDTQYF.

The chain has TRBV20-1 and TRBJ1-3; 11 bases map to TRBD1. V trimming: 4 bases; J trimming: 3 bases; junction bases outside the gene matches: 5. CDR1 and CDR2 (germline): DFQATT, SNEGSKA (reference sequence). The CDR3 totals 15 residues. The CDR3 DNA sequence: TGCAGTGCTATAGGGGACAGGGGGTTTGGAAACACCATATATTTT. Translation: CSAIGDRGFGNTIYF.

V is TRBV12-3 or TRBV12-4 and J is TRBJ2-5; 7 positions agree with TRBD2. CDR3 length equals 12 residues. Trimming cost V 10 bases and J 5 bases; bases outside gene matches: 7. The CDR3 DNA reads as TGTGCCACTGGTGGGGGAGGGGAGACCCAGTACTTC. This encodes CATGGGGETQYF.

This clonotype was seen a few times. The chain is built from TRBV20-1 and TRBJ2-2, with D possibly TRBD1 on 6 matching bases. Germline V gene sequence: CDR1 DFQATT, CDR2 SNEGSKA (reference sequence). V was clipped by 1 base and J by 3 bases, with 18 bases between them. The CDR3 runs 17 residues. The CDR3 sequence is CSARGQGWGPDTGELFF. CDR3 in DNA: TGCAGTGCTAGAGGTCAGGGATGGGGGCCGGACACCGGGGAGCTGTTTTTT.

The V call is TRBV24-1, the J call TRBJ2-1; possible D gene TRBD2, 6 bases. Between the trimmed V and J ends, which lost 3 bases and 2 bases, there was a span of 13 bases. The CDR3 is 16 amino acids. Germline lookup yields CDR1 KGHDR and CDR2 SFDVKD. Written as DNA, the CDR3 is TGTGCCACCAGTGATCCCGGGGGATCTGCCTACAATGAGCAGTTCTTC. This gives the protein CATSDPGGSAYNEQFF.

The chain is built from TRBV7-9 and TRBJ2-1; 8 nucleotides line up with TRBD2. Germline-derived CDR1 and CDR2 are SEHNR and FQNEAQ (reference sequence). V lost 3 bases to trimming and J lost 6 bases; unmatched junction nucleotides: 4. This CDR3 is 14 amino acids long. Here the CDR3 DNA reads TGTGCCAGCAGCTTTAGCGGGGTGAGCAATGAGCAGTTCTTC. This gives the protein CASSFSGVSNEQFF.

This clonotype was seen many times. The chain carries TRBV20-1 and TRBJ2-7; D remains unclear. The CDR3 sequence is 12 residues long. Germline V gene data show CDR1 as DFQATT and CDR2 as SNEGSKA (reference sequence). V lost 3 bases, J lost 3 bases, and 9 bases lay in between. CDR3 amino acids: CSASPGLYEQYF. The CDR3, as DNA: TGCAGTGCTAGTCCCGGGCTCTACGAGCAGTACTTC.

This clonotype was detected only a few times. The V and J genes are TRBV3-1 and TRBJ2-2; D is uncertain. Germline CDR1 and CDR2: LGHDT and YNNKEL (reference sequence). V was shortened by 0 bases and J by 3 bases, with 17 bases between the two germline ends. The CDR3 length is 18 residues. In nucleotides, the CDR3 is TGTGCCAGCAGCCAAGATTCGCGGCACCCGGTCTACACCGGGGAGCTGTTTTTT. The encoded protein is CASSQDSRHPVYTGELFF. The complete variable domain, with remaining parts taken from reference TRBV3-1 and TRBJ2-2, reads DTAVSQTPKYLVTQMGNDKSIKCEQNLGHDTMYWYKQDSKKFLKIMFSYNNKELIINETVPNRFSPKSPDKAHLNLHINSLELGDSAVYFCASSQDSRHPVYTGELFFGEGSRLTVL.

The V gene is TRBV2, the J gene TRBJ2-4, with a weak D call TRBD1 (6 bases). The CDR3 length is 15 residues. Per germline, CDR1 SNHLY and CDR2 FYNNEI. The V and J ends lost 5 bases and 0 bases respectively, with 11 bases between them. The CDR3, as DNA: TGTGCCAGCAGTTCAACAGGGAAAGCCAAAAACATTCAGTACTTC. Translating it yields CASSSTGKAKNIQYF.

This clonotype was counted only a few times. The V gene is TRBV5-1, the J gene TRBJ2-7; TRBD2 might be the D (6 bases). The ends were cut back, 2 bases at V and 1 base at J, with 10 bases in the middle. The CDR3 totals 14 residues. Per germline, CDR1 SGHRS and CDR2 YFSETQ. DNA for the CDR3: TGCGCCAGCAGCTTCGGTGGGACTTCCTACGAGCAGTACTTC. It yields the protein CASSFGGTSYEQYF.

The CDR3 spells CASSLGNAGGGETQYF. CDR3 nucleotides: TGTGCCAGCAGCTTAGGGAACGCGGGTGGGGGGGAGACCCAGTACTTC. This rearrangement joins TRBV7-2 to TRBJ2-5, with a weak D call TRBD2 (6 bases). V was shortened by 1 base and J by 5 bases, with 17 bases between the two germline ends. CDR1 and CDR2 (germline): SGHTA, FQGNSA. The CDR3 runs 16 residues.

The chain links TRBV24-1 to TRBJ2-5; TRBD1 aligns across 9 bases. CDR3 size: 17 residues. Germline CDR1 and CDR2: KGHDR and SFDVKD. With 4 bases clipped from V and 2 bases from J, the junction kept 10 bases outside the gene matches. The CDR3 DNA follows: TGTGCCACCAGTGACCAAGGACAGGGGACCTCACAAGAGACCCAGTACTTC. Translated, it gives CATSDQGQGTSQETQYF.